Listed below are T cell receptor beta chains from one sample, sequenced in a study of T cells in narcolepsy. Repertoires were generated with immunoSEQ multiplex PCR, while TCRdb's copy carries only in-frame clones and drops some. The data show some 35,000 clones, approximately 77% seen once. The sequenced sample was memory (CD45RA-) CD4+ T cells from blood. The receptors here all came from a human donor in good health. Both conserved end residues are part of each CDR3. Fields, in order: V gene, CDR3 length, clone size, J gene, D gene, CDR3 protein, CDR3 DNA. The D gene is left open where the match is weak. Not all rows give a size; the values are once, few, many and, for expanded clones, a class.

v_gene: TRBV6-5
len: 13
abundance: NA
j_gene: TRBJ2-5
d_gene: TRBD1
CDR3aa: CASSRQGKETQYF
CDR3nt: TGTGCCAGCAGTCGACAGGGTAAAGAGACCCAGTACTTC

v_gene: TRBV7-8
len: 15
abundance: NA
j_gene: TRBJ1-4
d_gene: NA
CDR3aa: CASSSRTDFNEKLFF
CDR3nt: TGTGCCAGCAGCTCAAGGACAGACTTTAATGAAAAACTGTTTTTT

v_gene: TRBV4-2
len: 14
abundance: NA
j_gene: TRBJ1-1
d_gene: TRBD1
CDR3aa: CASSHPGQGTEAFF
CDR3nt: TGTGCCAGCAGCCACCCGGGACAGGGGACCGAAGCTTTCTTT

v_gene: TRBV11-3
len: 17
abundance: NA
j_gene: TRBJ1-5
d_gene: NA
CDR3aa: CASVPGKYHFSLGAQHF
CDR3nt: TGTGCCAGCGTCCCCGGCAAGTACCACTTCTCTCTGGGGGCCCAGCATTTT

v_gene: TRBV18
len: 15
abundance: NA
j_gene: TRBJ1-4
d_gene: NA
CDR3aa: CASSRDKGYNEKLFF
CDR3nt: TGTGCCAGCTCACGGGACAAGGGATATAATGAAAAACTGTTTTTT

v_gene: TRBV5-4
len: 13
abundance: NA
j_gene: TRBJ1-1
d_gene: NA
CDR3aa: CASSRGGIIEAFF
CDR3nt: TGTGCCAGCAGTAGGGGGGGGATAATTGAAGCTTTCTTT

v_gene: TRBV11-2
len: 16
abundance: NA
j_gene: TRBJ2-1
d_gene: TRBD2
CDR3aa: CASSLGLAGGQNEQFF
CDR3nt: TGTGCCAGCAGCTTAGGCCTAGCGGGGGGGCAGAATGAGCAGTTCTTC

v_gene: TRBV6-4
len: 17
abundance: NA
j_gene: TRBJ2-1
d_gene: TRBD2
CDR3aa: CASSESISGRADGEQFF
CDR3nt: TGTGCCAGCAGTGAAAGTATTAGCGGGAGGGCCGACGGTGAGCAGTTCTTC

v_gene: TRBV4-2
len: 16
abundance: NA
j_gene: TRBJ2-1
d_gene: NA
CDR3aa: CASSQEGSLSGNEQFF
CDR3nt: TGTGCCAGCAGCCAAGAGGGCAGCCTGTCGGGCAATGAGCAGTTCTTC

v_gene: TRBV19
len: 15
abundance: NA
j_gene: TRBJ2-6
d_gene: NA
CDR3aa: CATNPHSSGANVLTF
CDR3nt: TGTGCCACCAACCCACACTCCTCTGGGGCCAACGTCCTGACTTTC

v_gene: TRBV6-1
len: 14
abundance: NA
j_gene: TRBJ2-7
d_gene: NA
CDR3aa: CASSDHSLTYEQYF
CDR3nt: TGTGCCAGCAGTGATCACAGCCTAACCTACGAGCAGTACTTC

v_gene: TRBV19
len: 16
abundance: NA
j_gene: TRBJ1-5
d_gene: NA
CDR3aa: CASSIYQGGSNQPQHF
CDR3nt: TGTGCCAGTAGTATTTACCAGGGAGGAAGCAATCAGCCCCAGCATTTT

v_gene: TRBV11-2
len: 15
abundance: NA
j_gene: TRBJ1-1
d_gene: TRBD1
CDR3aa: CASSLKGTGNTEAFF
CDR3nt: TGTGCCAGCAGCTTAAAGGGGACAGGGAATACTGAAGCTTTCTTT

v_gene: TRBV10-2
len: 13
abundance: NA
j_gene: TRBJ1-2
d_gene: NA
CDR3aa: CASSERTIYGYTF
CDR3nt: TGCGCCAGCAGTGAGAGGACCATTTATGGCTACACCTTC

v_gene: TRBV12-5
len: 14
abundance: NA
j_gene: TRBJ2-7
d_gene: TRBD2
CDR3aa: CASGRGDHGNEQYF
CDR3nt: TGTGCTAGTGGCCGGGGGGATCACGGGAACGAGCAGTACTTC

v_gene: TRBV11-2
len: 13
abundance: few
j_gene: TRBJ2-3
d_gene: NA
CDR3aa: CASSLRGGYTQYF
CDR3nt: TGTGCCAGCAGCTTGCGAGGGGGGTATACGCAGTATTTT

v_gene: TRBV20-1
len: 11
abundance: NA
j_gene: TRBJ2-7
d_gene: NA
CDR3aa: CSAVGGAEQYF
CDR3nt: TGCAGTGCTGTTGGTGGGGCCGAGCAGTACTTC

v_gene: TRBV19
len: 13
abundance: NA
j_gene: TRBJ2-5
d_gene: TRBD2
CDR3aa: CASTGTRKETQYF
CDR3nt: TGTGCCAGTACCGGGACTAGAAAAGAGACCCAGTACTTC

v_gene: TRBV14
len: 15
abundance: NA
j_gene: TRBJ1-2
d_gene: TRBD1
CDR3aa: CATNPPGTGHWGYTF
CDR3nt: TGTGCCACCAACCCCCCCGGGACAGGGCATTGGGGCTACACCTTC

v_gene: TRBV10-2
len: 15
abundance: NA
j_gene: TRBJ2-1
d_gene: NA
CDR3aa: CASSEWGIKYNEQFF
CDR3nt: TGCGCCAGCAGTGAGTGGGGGATTAAATACAATGAGCAGTTCTTC

v_gene: TRBV2
len: 14
abundance: once
j_gene: TRBJ2-2
d_gene: TRBD2
CDR3aa: CASRLAVNTGELFF
CDR3nt: TGTGCCAGCAGACTAGCGGTTAACACCGGGGAGCTGTTTTTT

v_gene: TRBV6-1
len: 12
abundance: NA
j_gene: TRBJ2-5
d_gene: NA
CDR3aa: CASSAEGKTQYF
CDR3nt: TGTGCCAGCAGTGCCGAGGGGAAGACCCAGTACTTC

v_gene: TRBV30
len: 15
abundance: NA
j_gene: TRBJ1-2
d_gene: NA
CDR3aa: CAWSPYDSAPYGYTF
CDR3nt: TGTGCCTGGAGTCCCTACGATTCTGCGCCCTATGGCTACACCTTC

v_gene: TRBV2
len: 15
abundance: NA
j_gene: TRBJ2-7
d_gene: NA
CDR3aa: CASSGGLGDAYEQYF
CDR3nt: TGTGCCAGCAGTGGGGGCCTGGGTGATGCCTACGAGCAGTACTTC

v_gene: TRBV21-1
len: 16
abundance: NA
j_gene: TRBJ2-5
d_gene: NA
CDR3aa: CASSARTSGDQETQYF
CDR3nt: TGTGCCAGCAGCGCCCGGACTAGCGGAGATCAAGAGACCCAGTACTTC

v_gene: TRBV6-4
len: 13
abundance: medium-sized
j_gene: TRBJ2-2
d_gene: NA
CDR3aa: CASSDRDTGELFF
CDR3nt: TGTGCCAGCAGTGACAGGGACACCGGGGAGCTGTTTTTT

v_gene: TRBV27
len: 14
abundance: NA
j_gene: TRBJ1-1
d_gene: NA
CDR3aa: CASSLPTRTFEAFF
CDR3nt: TGTGCCAGCAGTTTGCCAACCCGGACTTTCGAAGCTTTCTTT

v_gene: TRBV7-2
len: 14
abundance: NA
j_gene: TRBJ2-7
d_gene: NA
CDR3aa: CASSLSRVSDEQYF
CDR3nt: TGTGCCAGCAGCTTAAGCAGGGTGTCGGACGAGCAGTACTTC

v_gene: TRBV27
len: 16
abundance: NA
j_gene: TRBJ2-7
d_gene: TRBD1
CDR3aa: CASSSSRDRYTVEQYF
CDR3nt: TGTGCCAGCTCCTCCTCCCGGGACAGGTATACCGTCGAGCAGTACTTC

v_gene: TRBV5-1
len: 15
abundance: NA
j_gene: TRBJ1-5
d_gene: NA
CDR3aa: CASSLGDGRNQPQHF
CDR3nt: TGCGCCAGCAGCTTGGGGGACGGGCGAAATCAGCCCCAGCATTTT

v_gene: TRBV27
len: 15
abundance: NA
j_gene: TRBJ2-7
d_gene: TRBD2
CDR3aa: CASSSEGGRVYEQYF
CDR3nt: TGTGCCAGCAGTTCCGAGGGCGGGAGAGTGTACGAGCAGTACTTC

v_gene: TRBV5-1
len: 15
abundance: NA
j_gene: TRBJ2-1
d_gene: TRBD1
CDR3aa: CASSLQGQGHNEQFF
CDR3nt: TGCGCCAGCAGCCTACAGGGACAGGGACACAATGAGCAGTTCTTC

v_gene: TRBV13
len: 12
abundance: NA
j_gene: TRBJ2-2
d_gene: NA
CDR3aa: CASSFDTGELFF
CDR3nt: TGTGCCAGCAGCTTCGACACCGGGGAGCTGTTTTTT

v_gene: TRBV10-3
len: 13
abundance: few
j_gene: TRBJ2-7
d_gene: NA
CDR3aa: CALRGDSSYEQYF
CDR3nt: TGTGCCTTACGTGGGGATAGCTCCTACGAGCAGTACTTC

v_gene: TRBV7-2
len: 15
abundance: NA
j_gene: TRBJ2-5
d_gene: TRBD2
CDR3aa: CASSSGTIGQETQYF
CDR3nt: TGTGCCAGCAGCTCCGGGACTATCGGCCAAGAGACCCAGTACTTC

v_gene: TRBV14
len: 13
abundance: NA
j_gene: TRBJ1-1
d_gene: NA
CDR3aa: CASSQGVGTEAFF
CDR3nt: TGTGCCAGCAGCCAAGGGGTGGGCACTGAAGCTTTCTTT

v_gene: TRBV10-3
len: 16
abundance: NA
j_gene: TRBJ2-5
d_gene: NA
CDR3aa: CAISGSSSGTQETQYF
CDR3nt: TGTGCCATCAGTGGCTCTTCTTCCGGGACCCAAGAGACCCAGTACTTC

v_gene: TRBV18
len: 15
abundance: NA
j_gene: TRBJ1-3
d_gene: NA
CDR3aa: CASSPGSFSGNTIYF
CDR3nt: TGTGCCAGCTCACCCGGTTCCTTCTCTGGAAACACCATATATTTT

v_gene: TRBV19
len: 13
abundance: medium-sized
j_gene: TRBJ1-2
d_gene: TRBD1
CDR3aa: CASRPGQDPGYTF
CDR3nt: TGTGCCAGTAGACCGGGACAGGATCCAGGCTACACCTTC

v_gene: TRBV6-6
len: 14
abundance: NA
j_gene: TRBJ1-2
d_gene: TRBD1
CDR3aa: CAGSPVTGFGGYTF
CDR3nt: TGTGCCGGCAGTCCCGTGACAGGGTTTGGTGGCTACACCTTC

v_gene: TRBV6-5
len: 15
abundance: NA
j_gene: TRBJ1-1
d_gene: NA
CDR3aa: CASLPPGRPDTEAFF
CDR3nt: TGTGCCAGCCTTCCTCCGGGACGGCCTGACACTGAAGCTTTCTTT

v_gene: TRBV4-2
len: 17
abundance: NA
j_gene: TRBJ2-1
d_gene: TRBD2
CDR3aa: CASSHRTSRMGGDEQFF
CDR3nt: TGTGCCAGCAGCCACCGGACTAGCAGGATGGGTGGGGATGAGCAGTTCTTC

v_gene: TRBV6-1
len: 14
abundance: NA
j_gene: TRBJ2-5
d_gene: NA
CDR3aa: CASSIMGRQETQYF
CDR3nt: TGTGCCAGCAGTATAATGGGACGGCAAGAGACCCAGTACTTC

v_gene: TRBV7-2
len: 15
abundance: few
j_gene: TRBJ2-1
d_gene: TRBD2
CDR3aa: CASSLSGGFGDEQFF
CDR3nt: TGTGCCAGCAGCTTAAGCGGGGGGTTCGGCGATGAGCAGTTCTTC

v_gene: TRBV27
len: 16
abundance: NA
j_gene: TRBJ2-1
d_gene: NA
CDR3aa: CASSTSGRSGYNEQFF
CDR3nt: TGTGCCAGCAGTACCTCGGGGCGGTCGGGGTACAATGAGCAGTTCTTC

v_gene: TRBV5-4
len: 14
abundance: NA
j_gene: TRBJ2-3
d_gene: TRBD2
CDR3aa: CASSSGGATDTQYF
CDR3nt: TGTGCCAGCAGCAGCGGGGGGGCTACAGATACGCAGTATTTT

v_gene: TRBV4-1
len: 13
abundance: NA
j_gene: TRBJ1-1
d_gene: NA
CDR3aa: CASQQGSNTEAFF
CDR3nt: TGCGCCAGCCAACAGGGTTCGAACACTGAAGCTTTCTTT

v_gene: TRBV5-1
len: 17
abundance: once
j_gene: TRBJ1-4
d_gene: TRBD1
CDR3aa: CASSWGQGAGINEKLFF
CDR3nt: TGCGCCAGCAGCTGGGGACAGGGGGCAGGAATAAATGAAAAACTGTTTTTT

v_gene: TRBV7-9
len: 16
abundance: NA
j_gene: TRBJ2-1
d_gene: NA
CDR3aa: CASSLASAGTYNEQFF
CDR3nt: TGTGCCAGCAGCTTAGCGTCAGCCGGGACCTACAATGAGCAGTTCTTC

v_gene: TRBV6-1
len: 15
abundance: NA
j_gene: TRBJ2-7
d_gene: TRBD1
CDR3aa: CASRPGDRESDEQYF
CDR3nt: TGTGCCAGCAGGCCCGGGGACAGGGAAAGCGACGAGCAGTACTTC

v_gene: TRBV19
len: 14
abundance: NA
j_gene: TRBJ2-2
d_gene: NA
CDR3aa: CASSIGSNSRELFF
CDR3nt: TGTGCCAGTAGTATAGGGTCCAATTCCCGGGAGCTGTTTTTT